What follows are 27 T cell receptor beta chains derived from one specimen sequenced in a study of EBV T-cell therapy then PD-1 blockade in nasopharyngeal carcinoma. Treatment here: AdE1-LMPpoly-expanded autologous EBV-specific T-cell therapy followed by anti-PD-1 nivolumab. Their antigens remain unidentified. Assay used: immunoSEQ multiplex PCR; TCRdb lists only in-frame clones, some missing. The sample consists of 15,000 to 20,000 clones, more than 70% of them appearing once. The source material was CD8+ T cells from blood, sampled around day 35 from a patient whose treatment included autologous EBV-specific T cells and nivolumab. These receptors all come from a man aged 35 to 55 with nasopharyngeal carcinoma.

The chain's CDR3 is CASSSGTSRNSPLHF. CDR3 nucleotides: TGTGCCAGCAGCTCCGGGACATCTCGAAATTCACCCCTCCACTTT. The V gene is TRBV7-2, the J gene TRBJ1-6, with TRBD1 as a possible D gene (6 bases). CDR1 and CDR2 from the germline V gene are SGHTA and FQGNSA. Trimming stripped 4 bases from V and 7 bases from J, with 14 bases between. CDR3 size: 15 residues.

J is TRBJ1-1 and V is TRBV6-1; no reliable D call. The CDR3 runs 13 residues. Germline-derived CDR1 and CDR2 are MNHNS and SASEGT. Trimming stripped 1 base from V and 2 bases from J, with 5 bases between. This CDR3 is CASSEGENTEAFF. The CDR3 DNA reads TGTGCCAGCAGTGAAGGCGAAAACACTGAAGCTTTCTTT.

This chain links TRBV27 with TRBJ2-3, with unresolved D. The germline CDR1 and CDR2 sequences are MNHEY and SMNVEV (reference sequence). Deletions cut 2 bases from V and 6 bases from J, with 18 bases between. The CDR3 totals 16 residues. CDR3 loop: CASSLKGSRVGDTQYF. The CDR3 DNA is TGTGCCAGCAGTTTAAAAGGCTCAAGGGTCGGGGATACGCAGTATTTT.

This clone is medium-sized in the sample. The V call is TRBV7-3, the J call TRBJ2-1; possible D gene TRBD1, 5 bases. This CDR3 has 16 amino acids. The V end lost 5 bases, the J end lost 8 bases, and 22 bases lay between the germline ends. Germline V gene lookup returns CDR1 SGHTA and CDR2 FQGTGA. The CDR3 region has the DNA TGTGCCAGCAGCCCTGGGGCCCTCCCCGGGTGGGATGAGCAGTTCTTC. Amino acids: CASSPGALPGWDEQFF.

This rearrangement joins TRBV2 to TRBJ2-3; TRBD2 agrees at 8 bases. CDR1 is SNHLY and CDR2 is FYNNEI in the germline V gene. The CDR3 sequence is 14 residues long. V was clipped by 3 bases and J by 5 bases; unmatched bases: 4. The CDR3 region is CASSDGGAEDTQYF. The CDR3 bases are TGTGCCAGCAGTGACGGGGGGGCCGAAGATACGCAGTATTTT.

The rearrangement uses TRBV5-4 and TRBJ1-2; D gene uncertain. Germline CDR1 and CDR2: SGHNT and YYREEE (reference sequence). With 0 bases removed from V and 4 bases from J, the gap between germline ends came to 10 bases. The CDR3 consists of 14 residues. Written as DNA, the CDR3 is TGTGCCAGCAGCTTGGCCCCCGGCAGCTATGGCTACACCTTC. As protein: CASSLAPGSYGYTF.

Here the CDR3 reads CASSQGTSRAGNTIYF. CDR3 coding DNA: TGCGCCAGCAGCCAAGGGACCTCGAGGGCTGGAAACACCATATATTTT. The rearrangement uses TRBV4-3 and TRBJ1-3; D call uncertain. Germline CDR1 and CDR2: LGHNA and YSLEER. This CDR3 contains 16 residues. V lost 1 base and J lost 2, with 12 bases in between.

The chain has TRBV7-2 and TRBJ2-7, with a possible D match to TRBD1 (6 bases). The ends were cut back, 1 base at V and 4 bases at J, with 14 bases in the middle. Per the germline V gene, CDR1 is SGHTA and CDR2 is FQGNSA. This CDR3 has 15 amino acids. CDR3 DNA: TGTGCCAGCAGCTTAGAACAGGGTTTTTTGTACGAGCAGTACTTC. It codes for CASSLEQGFLYEQYF.

The V gene is TRBV13, the J gene TRBJ1-1; a weak D match, TRBD1 (5 bases). From germline, CDR1 is PRHDT and CDR2 FYEKMQ (reference sequence). The CDR3 has 14 amino acids. The V gene lost 1 base and the J gene lost 1 base, with 7 bases spanning the gap. The CDR3 sequence is CASSLEGPNTEAFF. The CDR3 DNA sequence: TGTGCCAGCAGCTTAGAGGGACCGAACACTGAAGCTTTCTTT.

The J gene is TRBJ2-7, the V gene TRBV2; TRBD2 is a possible D gene (6 bases). This CDR3 spans 15 amino acids. The ends were cut back, 5 bases at V and 2 bases at J, with 16 bases in the middle. CDR1 SNHLY and CDR2 FYNNEI come from the germline V gene. The CDR3 DNA reads TGTGCCAGCAGTCCAACGGGACTGTCGGCCTACGAGCAGTACTTC. This codes for CASSPTGLSAYEQYF.

The CDR3 DNA follows: TGTGCCAGCAGTTTGAGGCAAACCCGGAACACTGAAGCTTTCTTT. Translation: CASSLRQTRNTEAFF. The V call is TRBV28, the J call TRBJ1-1; D gene unclear. Trimming took off 3 bases at V and 1 base at J, with 12 bases between the two ends. Germline CDR1 and CDR2: MDHEN and SYDVKM. This CDR3 has 15 amino acids.

The J gene is TRBJ2-7, the V gene TRBV4-3; tentatively, D is TRBD1 (6 bases). The CDR3 contains 17 residues. Germline-derived CDR1 and CDR2 are LGHNA and YSLEER. The ends were cut back, 0 bases at V and 2 bases at J, with 17 bases in the middle. CDR3 loop: CASSQDKVGRGAYEQYF. DNA of the CDR3: TGCGCCAGCAGCCAAGATAAGGTGGGCAGGGGAGCCTACGAGCAGTACTTC.

The genes are TRBV7-8 and TRBJ1-1; D remains ambiguous. This CDR3 is 14 amino acids long. Germline CDR1 SGHVS, CDR2 FQNEAQ. Trimming cost V 5 bases and J 2 bases, with 12 bases left between them. CDR3 bases: TGTGCCAGCAGCCACCCCGCGGCAAACACTGAAGCTTTCTTT. As protein: CASSHPAANTEAFF.

V gene TRBV9 combines with J gene TRBJ1-1; D remains ambiguous. Germline V lookup: CDR1 SGDLS, CDR2 YYNGEE. V dropped 0 bases and J dropped 3 bases, with 3 bases sitting between them. This CDR3 region has 12 residues. The CDR3 region is CASSVADTEAFF. DNA of the CDR3: TGTGCCAGCAGCGTAGCCGACACTGAAGCTTTCTTT.

This chain links TRBV7-9 with TRBJ2-7; no reliable D call. CDR1 is SEHNR and CDR2 is FQNEAQ in the germline V gene (reference sequence). The CDR3 runs 14 residues. Trimming removed 2 bases from V and 4 bases from J, with 12 bases in between. The chain's CDR3 is CASSLLSWDYEQYF. The CDR3 DNA reads TGTGCCAGCAGCTTATTGTCATGGGATTACGAGCAGTACTTC. Drawing the rest from reference TRBV7-9 and TRBJ2-7, the complete variable domain is DTGVSQNPRHKITKRGQNVTFRCDPISEHNRLYWYRQTLGQGPEFLTYFQNEAQLEKSRLLSDRFSAERPKGSFSTLEIQRTEQGDSAMYLCASSLLSWDYEQYFGPGTRLTVT.

J is TRBJ2-3 and V is TRBV15, with D perhaps matching TRBD1 or TRBD2 (6 bases each). CDR1 and CDR2 (germline): LNHNV, YYDKDF (reference sequence). V was trimmed by 3 bases and J by 1 base, leaving 8 bases between them. The CDR3 sequence is 14 residues long. The CDR3 DNA reads TGTGCCACCAGCAGTAGGGGGGGCACAGATACGCAGTATTTT. Translated: CATSSRGGTDTQYF.

The chain joins TRBV27 to TRBJ1-1; 7 nucleotides align to TRBD1. V trimming: 6 bases; J trimming: 0 bases; junction bases outside the gene matches: 4. The CDR3 is made up of 14 amino acids. The germline gives CDR1 MNHEY, CDR2 SMNVEV (reference sequence). The CDR3 DNA is TGTGCCAGCAGGCCGGACAGGATGAACACTGAAGCTTTCTTT. Its protein product is CASRPDRMNTEAFF.

The V call is TRBV4-3, the J call TRBJ1-2; 7 bases are a match to TRBD1. The trim removed 1 base at V and 3 bases at J, leaving 8 bases unmatched. The germline CDR1 and CDR2 sequences are LGHNA and YSLEER. This CDR3 is 16 amino acids long. The CDR3 reads CASSQAEGARYYGYTF. The CDR3 nucleotides read TGCGCCAGCAGCCAAGCGGAGGGGGCGCGGTACTATGGCTACACCTTC.

The J gene is TRBJ1-2, the V gene TRBV7-9; TRBD1 aligns across 10 bases. The CDR3 sequence is 16 residues long. CDR1 and CDR2 (germline): SEHNR, FQNEAQ (reference sequence). V trimming: 3 bases; J trimming: 3 bases; junction bases outside the gene matches: 7. The CDR3 reads CASSFGTGEGDYGYTF. The CDR3 bases are TGTGCCAGCAGCTTCGGGACAGGGGAGGGGGACTATGGCTACACCTTC.

The V and J genes are TRBV5-4 and TRBJ2-3, with D possibly TRBD2 on 6 matching bases. Germline V CDR1 and CDR2: SGHNT, YYREEE (reference sequence). CDR3 length: 11 residues. V was pared by 4 bases and J by 7 bases, with 7 bases between. DNA for the CDR3: TGTGCCAGCAGCGGGGGGAATACGCAGTATTTT. Translating it yields CASSGGNTQYF.

This chain connects TRBV28 to TRBJ2-7, with D tentatively TRBD1 or TRBD2 (7 bases each). CDR1 is MDHEN and CDR2 is SYDVKM in the germline V gene. The CDR3 spans 16 residues. Trimming pared 3 bases from V and 1 base from J, leaving 16 bases between. The CDR3 nucleotides read TGTGCCAGCAGTTTGCCGGGCAGGGGGGGTTCCTACGAGCAGTACTTC. Protein: CASSLPGRGGSYEQYF.

This chain joins TRBV30 and TRBJ2-7; the D gene is possibly TRBD2 (6 bases). Trimming removed 0 bases from V and 5 bases from J, with 23 bases in between. Germline V gene sequence: CDR1 GTSNPN, CDR2 SVGIG (reference sequence). The CDR3 totals 17 residues. The CDR3 here is CAWSVGFGGFLVDEQYF. The CDR3 DNA is TGTGCCTGGAGTGTAGGCTTCGGGGGATTCTTGGTGGACGAGCAGTACTTC.

This clone has more than one count but fewer than ten. The rearrangement links TRBV6-5 to TRBJ2-1; no definite D call. The CDR3 spans 13 residues. The germline CDR1 and CDR2 sequences are MNHEY and SVGAGI. V was trimmed by 0 bases and J by 6 bases, leaving 6 bases between them. Here the CDR3 reads CASSYSMGNEQFF. Written as DNA, the CDR3 is TGTGCCAGCAGTTACTCGATGGGCAATGAGCAGTTCTTC.

The rearrangement uses TRBV6-5 and TRBJ2-2; 9 nucleotides line up with TRBD1. V shed 2 bases and J 5 bases; nucleotides not matched to a gene: 3. This CDR3 is 15 amino acids long. CDR1 MNHEY and CDR2 SVGAGI come from the germline V gene. CDR3 nucleotides: TGTGCCAGCAGTTACGGGGACAGGGAAACCGGGGAGCTGTTTTTT. The encoded protein is CASSYGDRETGELFF.

The V gene is TRBV9, the J gene TRBJ2-1; 10 positions match TRBD2. Trimming took 0 bases from V and 9 from J; bases not matched to a gene: 3. The CDR3 runs to 14 residues. Germline CDR1 is SGDLS and CDR2 is YYNGEE. In nucleotides, the CDR3 is TGTGCCAGCAGCGTAGCAGCGGGGGGGCTTGAGCAGTTCTTC. Its translation: CASSVAAGGLEQFF.

On this clone: The same CDR3 also results from other DNA sequences found in this sample. The chain employs TRBV6-4 and TRBJ2-7; D is possibly TRBD2 (8 bases). The ends were cut back, 0 bases at V and 4 bases at J, with 19 bases in the middle. There are 17 residues in the CDR3. Looked up from germline, CDR1 is MRHNA and CDR2 is SNTAGT. CDR3 region: CASSDSGGGGRWYEQYF. The CDR3, as DNA: TGTGCCAGCAGTGACTCAGGGGGCGGGGGGCGATGGTACGAGCAGTACTTC.

The rearrangement joins TRBV2 to TRBJ2-1, with 8 bases aligning to TRBD2. Losses at the gene ends were 4 bases for V and 5 bases for J; bases not matched to a gene: 10. CDR1 and CDR2 from the germline V gene are SNHLY and FYNNEI. The CDR3 runs 16 residues. The CDR3 is CASSGRRGALHNEQFF. Here the CDR3 DNA reads TGTGCCAGCAGTGGCAGGCGGGGGGCGTTACACAATGAGCAGTTCTTC. Using reference TRBV2 and TRBJ2-1 for the parts outside the CDR3, the full variable domain is EPEVTQTPSHQVTQMGQEVILRCVPISNHLYFYWYRQILGQKVEFLVSFYNNEISEKSEIFDDQFSVERPDGSNFTLKIRSTKLEDSAMYFCASSGRRGALHNEQFFGPGTRLTVL.